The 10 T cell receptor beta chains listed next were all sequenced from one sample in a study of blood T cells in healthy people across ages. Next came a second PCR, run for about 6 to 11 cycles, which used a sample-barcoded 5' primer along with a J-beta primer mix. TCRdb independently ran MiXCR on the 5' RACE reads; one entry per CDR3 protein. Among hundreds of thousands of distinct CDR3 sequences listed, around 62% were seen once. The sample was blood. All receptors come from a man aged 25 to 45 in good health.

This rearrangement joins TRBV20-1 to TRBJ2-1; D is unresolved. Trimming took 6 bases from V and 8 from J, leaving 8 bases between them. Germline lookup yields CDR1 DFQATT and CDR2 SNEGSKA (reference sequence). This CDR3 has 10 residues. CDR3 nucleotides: TGCAGTGCACCACTCTATGAGCAGTTCTTC. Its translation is CSAPLYEQFF.

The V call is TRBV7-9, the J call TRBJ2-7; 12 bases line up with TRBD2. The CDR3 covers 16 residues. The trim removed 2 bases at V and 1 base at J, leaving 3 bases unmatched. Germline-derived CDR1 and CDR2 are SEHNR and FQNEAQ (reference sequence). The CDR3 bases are TGTGCCAGCAGCTTAACTAGCGGGGGGATATCCTACGAGCAGTACTTC. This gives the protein CASSLTSGGISYEQYF.

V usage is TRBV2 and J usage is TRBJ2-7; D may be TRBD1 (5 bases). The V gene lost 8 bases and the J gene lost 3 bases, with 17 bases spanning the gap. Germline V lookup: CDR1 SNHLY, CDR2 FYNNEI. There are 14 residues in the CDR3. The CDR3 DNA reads TGTGCCAGCTACTGGACGGACAAAAACTACGAGCAGTACTTC. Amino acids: CASYWTDKNYEQYF.

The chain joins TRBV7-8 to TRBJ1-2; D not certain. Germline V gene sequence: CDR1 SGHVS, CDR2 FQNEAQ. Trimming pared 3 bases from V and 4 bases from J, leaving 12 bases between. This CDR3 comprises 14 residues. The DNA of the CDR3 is TGTGCCAGCAGCTTTAACCCGGGCCTCTATGGCTACACCTTC. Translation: CASSFNPGLYGYTF.

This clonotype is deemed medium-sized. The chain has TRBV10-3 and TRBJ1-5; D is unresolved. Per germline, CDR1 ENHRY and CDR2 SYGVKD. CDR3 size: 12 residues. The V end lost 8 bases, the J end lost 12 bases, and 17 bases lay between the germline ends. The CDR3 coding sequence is TGTGCCATCCCTGATTCGCGGTGTAGCCAGCATTTT. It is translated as CAIPDSRCSQHF.

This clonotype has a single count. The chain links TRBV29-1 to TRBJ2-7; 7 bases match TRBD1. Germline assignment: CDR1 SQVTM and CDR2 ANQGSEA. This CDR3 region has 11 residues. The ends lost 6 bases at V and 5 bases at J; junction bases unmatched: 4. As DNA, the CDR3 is TGCAGCGTCACAACAGGGGACGAGCAGTACTTC. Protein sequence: CSVTTGDEQYF.

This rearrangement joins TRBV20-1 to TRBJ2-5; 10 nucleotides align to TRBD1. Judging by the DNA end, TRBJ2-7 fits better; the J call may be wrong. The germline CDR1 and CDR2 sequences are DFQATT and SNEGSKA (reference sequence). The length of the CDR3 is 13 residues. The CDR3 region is CSATGQGPYEQYF. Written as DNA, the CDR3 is TGCAGTGCCACGGGACAGGGGCCCTACGAGCAGTACTTC.

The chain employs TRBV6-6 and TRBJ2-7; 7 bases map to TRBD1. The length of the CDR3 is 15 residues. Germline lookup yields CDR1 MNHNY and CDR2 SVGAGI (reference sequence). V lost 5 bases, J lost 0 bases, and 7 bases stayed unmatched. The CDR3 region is CASSNYRGSSYEQYF. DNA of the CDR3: TGTGCCAGCAGTAATTACAGGGGTAGCTCCTACGAGCAGTACTTC.

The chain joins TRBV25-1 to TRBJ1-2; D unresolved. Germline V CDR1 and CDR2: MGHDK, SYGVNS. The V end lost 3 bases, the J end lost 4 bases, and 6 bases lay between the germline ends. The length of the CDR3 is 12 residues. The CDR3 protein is CASSESLYGYTF. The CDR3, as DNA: TGTGCCAGCAGTGAGTCTCTCTATGGCTACACCTTC.

CDR3 sequence reads: CSARETGGLGSYEQYF. The CDR3 DNA reads as TGCAGTGCTAGGGAGACGGGGGGCTTGGGGTCCTACGAGCAGTACTTC. The chain links TRBV20-1 to TRBJ2-7; a possible D gene is TRBD2 (7 bases). Germline CDR1 is DFQATT and CDR2 is SNEGSKA (reference sequence). The V and J ends lost 3 bases and 1 base respectively, with 19 bases between them. The CDR3 contains 16 residues.